This T cell receptor beta chain was documented in a study of T cell responses to AZD1222 COVID-19 vaccine. Study outcomes and limitations: Across the whole spike, CD4 TCRs peaked at regions 160-218 and 743-854. It should be noted that donors were predominantly white British and more often female, and clonal diversity was possibly underestimated. Reports say nearly half of spike-specific TCRs go after unmutated variant regions. Receipt of two AZD1222 doses was followed by a rise in Spike-specific TCR breadth and depth.

This clone was detected once. The target antigen is unknown. Germline values: CDR1 LGHNA, CDR2 YNFKEQ. Trimming cost V 3 bases and J 1 base; bases outside gene matches: 5. The CDR3 is 16 amino acids. Assay: immunoSEQ multiplex PCR; the TCRdb copy retains only in-frame clones and omits some. The table lists about 120,000 clones, roughly nine tenths of them singletons. This receptor was taken from an adult who received the AZD1222 COVID-19 vaccine. The V and J genes are TRBV4-2 and TRBJ2-1, with 8 bases fitting TRBD1. The sequencing used peripheral blood, collected 28 days after the second AZD1222 dose. The CDR3 region is CASSHPDRGSYNEQFF. CDR3 nucleotide sequence: TGTGCCAGCAGCCACCCCGACAGGGGTTCCTACAATGAGCAGTTCTTC.